The next 12 T cell receptor beta chains were all read from a single sample in a study of blood T cell repertoires in COVID-19. Generated by immunoSEQ multiplex PCR, the TCRdb table keeps only in-frame clones and is missing some. The table has approximately 140,000 clones, about 80% seen once. Source material: peripheral blood. The source is a man in his 70s with acute or convalescent COVID-19.

This clone was detected a few times. The chain carries TRBV7-3 and TRBJ2-3; 11 bases align to TRBD2. CDR1 and CDR2 (germline): SGHTA, FQGTGA. This CDR3 is built from 16 residues. The ends lost 5 bases at V and 5 bases at J; junction bases unmatched: 9. CDR3 in amino acids: CASSPRIAGGVDTQYF. CDR3 nucleotide sequence: TGTGCCAGCAGCCCCCGGATAGCGGGAGGGGTAGATACGCAGTATTTT.

The rearrangement joins TRBV10-3 to TRBJ1-1; 8 nucleotides align to TRBD1. The V and J ends lost 3 bases and 6 bases, in that order; junction bases with no gene match: 6. Per the germline V gene, CDR1 is ENHRY and CDR2 is SYGVKD. CDR3 length equals 14 residues. Here the CDR3 DNA reads TGTGCCATCAGTGAAGGACAGGGTAACGCTGAAGCTTTCTTT. Protein sequence: CAISEGQGNAEAFF.

The rearrangement uses TRBV10-3 and TRBJ1-3; D gene unclear. Germline lookup yields CDR1 ENHRY and CDR2 SYGVKD. V was trimmed by 11 bases and J by 4 bases, leaving 15 bases between them. This CDR3 contains 13 residues. This chain's CDR3 is CAANPSTGNTIYF. In DNA, the CDR3 is TGTGCCGCCAACCCCAGTACCGGAAACACCATATATTTT.

This chain uses TRBV6-4 with TRBJ2-1, with 9 bases identical to TRBD2. Germline loops: CDR1 MRHNA, CDR2 SNTAGT. The CDR3 runs 15 residues. J gave up 5 bases and V 3 bases, and 5 bases lay outside the gene matches. The CDR3 is CASSEREGHNNEQFF. The CDR3 nucleotides read TGTGCCAGCAGTGAGCGGGAGGGCCACAACAATGAGCAGTTCTTC.

The chain recombines TRBV18 with TRBJ2-1; D perhaps matches TRBD2 (5 bases). CDR1 KGHSH and CDR2 LQKENI come from the germline V gene. V lost 5 bases, J lost 3 bases, and 8 bases lay in between. The CDR3 has 13 residues. The CDR3 here is CASSVRDYNEQFF. CDR3 nucleotide sequence: TGTGCCAGCTCAGTCCGGGACTACAATGAGCAGTTCTTC. The whole variable domain, filled in from reference TRBV18 and TRBJ2-1, reads NAGVMQNPRHLVRRRGQEARLRCSPMKGHSHVYWYRQLPEEGLKFMVYLQKENIIDESGMPKERFSAEFPKEGPSILRIQQVVRGDSAAYFCASSVRDYNEQFFGPGTRLTVL.

The gene calls are TRBV30 and TRBJ1-4; 8 bases map to TRBD1. The junction had 12 bases not matched to a gene; V was cut back by 2 bases and J by 7 bases. The germline V gene has CDR1 GTSNPN and CDR2 SVGIG (reference sequence). This CDR3 is built from 16 residues. CDR3 protein: CAWSRTGRVSGEKLFF. The CDR3 DNA follows: TGTGCCTGGAGTCGGACAGGGAGGGTTTCCGGTGAAAAACTGTTTTTT.

This clone was found many times. The gene calls are TRBV2 and TRBJ2-5; D is uncertain. In germline, CDR1 is SNHLY, CDR2 FYNNEI. V lost 7 bases and J 7 bases, leaving 10 bases between the germline ends. CDR3 size: 11 residues. CDR3 DNA sequence: TGTGCCAGCACCATACTGGTGACCCAGTACTTC. Protein product: CASTILVTQYF.

V is TRBV2 and J is TRBJ1-1, with TRBD1 matching 10 bases. From germline, CDR1 is SNHLY and CDR2 FYNNEI. The CDR3 loop spans 13 amino acids. V gave up 4 bases and J gave up 12 bases; unmatched junction bases: 8. This CDR3 reads CASSAGTGVEPFF. The CDR3 DNA is TGTGCCAGCAGTGCCGGGACAGGGGTCGAACCTTTCTTT.

This chain joins TRBV7-3 and TRBJ2-2; D perhaps matches TRBD2 (6 bases). The germline gives CDR1 SGHTA, CDR2 FQGTGA. CDR3 size: 15 residues. The V and J ends lost 5 bases and 10 bases respectively, with 20 bases between them. The CDR3 DNA follows: TGTGCCAGCAGCCCCCCGGGGGTACCAGATCCGGAGCTGTTTTTT. This codes for CASSPPGVPDPELFF.

The genes are TRBV6-6 and TRBJ1-6, with D possibly TRBD1 on 5 matching bases. Germline V gene data show CDR1 as MNHNY and CDR2 as SVGAGI (reference sequence). The CDR3 has 16 residues. Trimming removed 0 bases from V and 7 bases from J, with 13 bases in between. CDR3 protein: CASSYSMGGGNSPLHF. In DNA form, the CDR3 reads TGTGCCAGCAGTTACTCGATGGGCGGGGGGAATTCACCCCTCCACTTT.

This chain connects TRBV7-6 to TRBJ2-1; a possible D gene is TRBD1 (7 bases). With 4 bases removed from V and 4 bases from J, the gap between germline ends came to 17 bases. The germline CDR1 and CDR2 sequences are SGHVS and FNYEAQ. This CDR3 has 16 amino acids. The CDR3 DNA sequence: TGTGCCAGCAGCTCCGGCGGGACAGTGAGATACAATGAGCAGTTCTTC. Its protein product is CASSSGGTVRYNEQFF.

V and J are TRBV7-9 and TRBJ2-1; a possible D gene is TRBD2 (6 bases). CDR3 length equals 13 residues. V was trimmed by 8 bases and J by 10 bases, leaving 18 bases between them. Germline values: CDR1 SEHNR, CDR2 FQNEAQ (reference sequence). The CDR3 reads CASARERLGEQFF. CDR3 bases: TGTGCCAGCGCCCGGGAGAGGTTGGGAGAGCAGTTCTTC.